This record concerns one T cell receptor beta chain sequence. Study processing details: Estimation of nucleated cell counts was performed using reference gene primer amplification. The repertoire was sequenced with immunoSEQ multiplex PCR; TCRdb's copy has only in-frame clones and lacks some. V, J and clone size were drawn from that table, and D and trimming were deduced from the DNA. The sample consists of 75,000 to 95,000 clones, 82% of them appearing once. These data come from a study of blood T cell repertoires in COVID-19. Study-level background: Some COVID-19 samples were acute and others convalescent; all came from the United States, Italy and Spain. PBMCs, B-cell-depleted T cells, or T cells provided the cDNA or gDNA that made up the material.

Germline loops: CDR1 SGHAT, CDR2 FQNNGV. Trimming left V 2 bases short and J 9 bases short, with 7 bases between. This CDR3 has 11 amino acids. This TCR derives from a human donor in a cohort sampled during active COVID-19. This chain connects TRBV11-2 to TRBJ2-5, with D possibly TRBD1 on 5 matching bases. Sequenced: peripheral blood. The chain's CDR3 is CASSLQGPQYF. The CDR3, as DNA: TGTGCCAGCAGCTTACAGGGCCCCCAGTACTTC.